This T cell receptor (beta chain) was sequenced for a study of blood T cell repertoires in COVID-19. Study summary: The cDNA or gDNA used as material had been derived from T cells, B-cell-depleted T cells, or PBMCs.

The CDR3 totals 13 residues. After removal of 4 bases from V and 4 bases from J, the junction contained 2 bases not matched to a gene. CDR1 LGHNA and CDR2 YSLEER come from the germline V gene. Original handling: From reference gene primer amplification, estimates of nucleated cell counts were derived. Profiled with immunoSEQ multiplex PCR; TCRdb holds only in-frame clones, not every one. D and trimming come from the DNA, and the V and J calls and clone size come from that table. The table lists about 280,000 clones, 88% of them singletons. This clonotype was sampled from a man aged 18 to 30 with active or convalescent COVID-19. Sequenced: peripheral blood. The J gene is TRBJ2-7, the V gene TRBV4-3; 9 positions agree with TRBD1. As DNA, the CDR3 is TGCGCCAGCAGCCTCGGACAGGGGTACGAGCAGTACTTC. It codes for CASSLGQGYEQYF.